The rows below give T cell receptor beta chains drawn from one sample of a study of cytomegalovirus exposure and HLA in healthy donors. Profiling relied on immunoSEQ multiplex PCR, and the TCRdb table lists in-frame clones only, not all of them. The sample contains approximately 150,000 clones, 70% to 80% of which appear only once. The specimen was PBMCs. These receptors came from a woman aged 30 to 39 in good health and CMV-seropositive. The CDR3 runs from the conserved cysteine through the conserved F or W. A row's size may be missing; if present it is once, few, many or a size class.

>TRBV29-1|TRBJ1-1|NA
CSARGSNTEAFF
>TRBV5-4|TRBJ2-7|NA
CASSRNGLAGYEQYF
>TRBV27|TRBJ2-2|NA
CASSTEIGELFF
>TRBV7-2|TRBJ2-1|NA
CASSQKRTSGYNEQFF
>TRBV27|TRBJ2-7|once
CASSFSGGLLYEQYF
>TRBV10-2|TRBJ2-3|few
CASSESTGSTDTQYF
>TRBV5-1|TRBJ2-3|NA
CASSLGAGEYTDTQYF
>TRBV7-9|TRBJ2-7|NA
CASSLGGYDGGTEAYEQYF
>TRBV6-1|TRBJ2-1|NA
CASREDKPGQGPGRNEQFF
>TRBV30|TRBJ2-7|NA
CAWNPSGWAYEQYF
>TRBV27|TRBJ2-1|NA
CASSFGTSGRNEQFF
>TRBV18|TRBJ2-7|NA
CASSPRQGTYEQYF
>TRBV19|TRBJ2-1|NA
CASSIPRLHGNEQFF
>TRBV18|TRBJ2-3|NA
CASSRGQGAADTQYF
>TRBV18|TRBJ2-5|NA
CASSPRREGLQETQYF